This T cell receptor (beta chain) was observed in a study of blood T cells in healthy people across ages. Alongside a J-beta primer mix, a sample-barcoded 5' primer served in a second PCR lasting roughly 6 to 11 cycles. MiXCR was run by TCRdb on the 5' RACE reads, yielding one entry per CDR3 protein. The profile covers about 720,000 distinct CDR3 sequences, with roughly 25% appearing a single time and around 3.6% taken by the ten largest. The CDR3 length is 16 residues. V lost 6 bases and J lost 2; bases outside the gene matches: 8. Total RNA was isolated from each sample in quantities of at least 6 micrograms. The sample was also linked to a second study, of T cells of mothers and their children. Per that paper: According to the study, all extracted RNA entered cDNA synthesis at around 1.6 ug per 15 ul. Detection of persistent microchimeric T cell clones did not occur.

The chain couples TRBV12-3 or TRBV12-4 to TRBJ2-1; 9 bases align to TRBD1. The sequencing sample was made of blood. The clonotype comes from a boy between 10 and 17 years old in good health. The CDR3 DNA reads as TGTGCCAGCAGCTACAGACAGGGGGGGACCTACAATGAGCAGTTCTTC. Translated: CASSYRQGGTYNEQFF.